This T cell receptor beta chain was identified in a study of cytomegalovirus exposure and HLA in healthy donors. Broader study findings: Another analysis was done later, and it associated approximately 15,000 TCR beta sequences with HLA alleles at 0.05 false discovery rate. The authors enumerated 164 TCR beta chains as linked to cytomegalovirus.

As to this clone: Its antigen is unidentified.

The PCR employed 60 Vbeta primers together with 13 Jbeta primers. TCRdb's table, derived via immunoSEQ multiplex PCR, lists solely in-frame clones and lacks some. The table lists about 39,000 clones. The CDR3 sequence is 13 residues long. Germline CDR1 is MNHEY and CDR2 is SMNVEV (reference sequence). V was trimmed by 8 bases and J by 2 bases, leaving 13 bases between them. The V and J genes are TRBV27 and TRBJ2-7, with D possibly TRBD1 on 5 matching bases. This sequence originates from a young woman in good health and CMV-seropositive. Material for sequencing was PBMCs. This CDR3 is CASAGAYPYEQYF. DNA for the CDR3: TGTGCCAGCGCTGGGGCTTATCCCTACGAGCAGTACTTC.